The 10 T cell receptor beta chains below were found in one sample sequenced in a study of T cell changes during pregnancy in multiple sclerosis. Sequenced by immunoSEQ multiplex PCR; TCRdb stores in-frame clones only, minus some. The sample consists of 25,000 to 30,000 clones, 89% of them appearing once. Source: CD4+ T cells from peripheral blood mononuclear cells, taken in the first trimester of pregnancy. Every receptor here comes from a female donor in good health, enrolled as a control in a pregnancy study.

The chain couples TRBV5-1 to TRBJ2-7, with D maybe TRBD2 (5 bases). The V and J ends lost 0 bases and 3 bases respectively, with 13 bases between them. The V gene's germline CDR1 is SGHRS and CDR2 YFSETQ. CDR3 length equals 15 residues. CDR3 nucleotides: TGCGCCAGCAGCTTGGGTGTGGGAGAGTTCTACGAGCAGTACTTC. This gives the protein CASSLGVGEFYEQYF.

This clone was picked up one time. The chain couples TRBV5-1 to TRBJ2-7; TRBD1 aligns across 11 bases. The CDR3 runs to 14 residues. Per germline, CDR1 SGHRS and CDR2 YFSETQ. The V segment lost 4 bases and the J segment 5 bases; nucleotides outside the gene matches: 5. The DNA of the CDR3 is TGCGCCAGCAGCCGGGACAGGGGGGTCGACGAGCAGTACTTC. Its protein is CASSRDRGVDEQYF. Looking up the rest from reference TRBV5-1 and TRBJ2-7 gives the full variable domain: KAGVTQTPRYLIKTRGQQVTLSCSPISGHRSVSWYQQTPGQGLQFLFEYFSETQRNKGNFPGRFSGRQFSNSRSEMNVSTLELGDSALYLCASSRDRGVDEQYFGPGTRLTVT.

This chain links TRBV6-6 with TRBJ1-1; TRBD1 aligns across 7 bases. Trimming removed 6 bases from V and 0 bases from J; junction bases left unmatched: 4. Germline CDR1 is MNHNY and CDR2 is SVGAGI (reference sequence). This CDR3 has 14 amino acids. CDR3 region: CASRQGIMNTEAFF. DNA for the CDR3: TGTGCCAGCAGACAGGGGATAATGAACACTGAAGCTTTCTTT.

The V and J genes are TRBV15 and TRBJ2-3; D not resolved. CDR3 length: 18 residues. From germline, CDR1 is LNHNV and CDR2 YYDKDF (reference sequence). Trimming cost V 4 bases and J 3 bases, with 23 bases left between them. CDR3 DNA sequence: TGTGCCACCAGCACCCCTAGGAGTTCGTATCGAGAAACAGATACGCAGTATTTT. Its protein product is CATSTPRSSYRETDTQYF.

The CDR3 DNA reads as TGTGCCAGCAGTAGACAGCTCCAAGAGACCCAGTACTTC. Protein product: CASSRQLQETQYF. The chain uses TRBV7-8 and TRBJ2-5; maybe TRBD1 (5 bases). Germline CDR1 reads SGHVS; CDR2 reads FQNEAQ. Trimming stripped 6 bases from V and 1 base from J, with 9 bases between. The CDR3 is 13 amino acids.

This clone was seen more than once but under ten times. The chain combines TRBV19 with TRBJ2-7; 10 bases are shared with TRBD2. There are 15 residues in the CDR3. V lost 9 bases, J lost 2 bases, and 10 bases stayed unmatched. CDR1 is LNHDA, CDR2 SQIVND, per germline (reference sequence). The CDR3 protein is CASSISGGATYEQYF. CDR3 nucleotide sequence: TGTGCCAGCTCGATAAGCGGGGGGGCTACCTACGAGCAGTACTTC. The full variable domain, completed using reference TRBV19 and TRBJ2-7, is DGGITQSPKYLFRKEGQNVTLSCEQNLNHDAMYWYRQDPGQGLRLIYYSQIVNDFQKGDIAEGYSVSREKKESFPLTVTSAQKNPTAFYLCASSISGGATYEQYFGPGTRLTVT.

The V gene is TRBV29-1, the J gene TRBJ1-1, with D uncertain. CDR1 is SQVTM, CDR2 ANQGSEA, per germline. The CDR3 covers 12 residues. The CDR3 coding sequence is TGCAGTATGTCGGGTGTAACGACTGAAGCTTTCTTT. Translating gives CSMSGVTTEAFF.

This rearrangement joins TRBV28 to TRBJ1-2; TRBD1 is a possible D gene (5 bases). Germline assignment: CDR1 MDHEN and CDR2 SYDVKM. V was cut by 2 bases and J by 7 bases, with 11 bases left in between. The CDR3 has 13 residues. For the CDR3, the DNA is TGTGCCAGCAGTTTAGCTGGGGCGGCTGGCTACACCTTC. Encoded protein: CASSLAGAAGYTF.

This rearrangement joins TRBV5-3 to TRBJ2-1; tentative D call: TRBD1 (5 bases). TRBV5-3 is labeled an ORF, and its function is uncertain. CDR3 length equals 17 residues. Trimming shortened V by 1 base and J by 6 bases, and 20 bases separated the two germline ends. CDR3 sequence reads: CARSLSNGQGGGNEQFF. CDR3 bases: TGTGCCAGAAGCTTGAGCAACGGTCAGGGTGGTGGCAATGAGCAGTTCTTC.

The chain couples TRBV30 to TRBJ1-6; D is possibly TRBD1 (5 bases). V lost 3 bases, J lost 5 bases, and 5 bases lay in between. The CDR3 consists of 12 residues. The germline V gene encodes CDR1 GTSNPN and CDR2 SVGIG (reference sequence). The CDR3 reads CAWRDNNSPLHF. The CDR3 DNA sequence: TGTGCCTGGAGGGACAATAATTCACCCCTCCACTTT.